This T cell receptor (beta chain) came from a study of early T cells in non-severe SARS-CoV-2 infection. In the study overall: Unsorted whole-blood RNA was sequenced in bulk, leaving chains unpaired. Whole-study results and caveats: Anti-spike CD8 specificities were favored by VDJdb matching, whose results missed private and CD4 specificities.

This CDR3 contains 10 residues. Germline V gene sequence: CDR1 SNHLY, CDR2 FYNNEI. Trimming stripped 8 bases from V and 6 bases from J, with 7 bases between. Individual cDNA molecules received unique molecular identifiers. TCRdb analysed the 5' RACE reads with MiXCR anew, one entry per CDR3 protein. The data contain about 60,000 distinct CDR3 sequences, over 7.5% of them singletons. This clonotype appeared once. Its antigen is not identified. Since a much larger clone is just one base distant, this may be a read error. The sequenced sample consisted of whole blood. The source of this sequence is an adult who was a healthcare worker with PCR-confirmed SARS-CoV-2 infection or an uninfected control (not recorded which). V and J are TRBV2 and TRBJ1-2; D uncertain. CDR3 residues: CASGFDGYTF. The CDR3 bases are TGTGCCAGCGGATTCGATGGCTACACCTTC.